The sequence of this T cell receptor beta chain was determined in a study of shared clonotypes between healthy human individuals. Clones were sequenced by immunoSEQ multiplex PCR, and TCRdb holds only the in-frame ones, with some missing. The table shows 2.5 million or so clones, with over 85% occurring only once. The V end lost 3 bases, the J end lost 0 bases, and 8 bases lay between the germline ends. CDR1 and CDR2 (germline): MNHEY, SVGAGI. The CDR3 has 15 residues. The receptor was isolated from a man younger than 35 in good health. The J gene is TRBJ2-2, the V gene TRBV6-5; no firm D call. Sequenced sample: naive CD4+ T cells sorted from blood. Subset in this sample: CD45RA+ positively selected. The CDR3 region has the DNA TGTGCCAGCAGTTATACGGCCGCGAACACCGGGGAGCTGTTTTTT. Translating gives CASSYTAANTGELFF.